The 27 T cell receptor beta chains below all came from one sample that was sequenced in a study of tumor-infiltrating lymphocytes in primary liver carcinoma. Synthesis of TCR beta cDNA was carried out from 500 ng total RNA with a constant-region primer. What produced the TCR beta libraries was three nested multiplex PCR rounds using slightly modified ARM-PCR. With TRBV1-TRBV30 forward primers and a C-beta reverse primer, the first two PCR rounds were run for approximately 10 cycles each. MiXCR was run by TCRdb on the multiplex PCR reads, yielding one entry per CDR3 protein. In the table there are 300,000 to 400,000 distinct CDR3 sequences, about 65% of which are singletons. Germline DNA was also extracted, with blood RNA taken from unsorted whole blood. Sequencing used peripheral blood. Every receptor here comes from a man aged 40-49 years with primary liver carcinoma and hepatitis B virus infection.

Notes on this clonotype: With a much larger clone just one base away, this may be a read error. This sequence joins TRBV12-3 or TRBV12-4 and TRBJ2-7; tentative D call: TRBD2 (6 bases). This CDR3 spans 14 amino acids. V shed 6 bases and J shed 5 bases, with 17 bases lying between them. DNA for the CDR3: TGTGCCAGCAGCCACCCTGGAGGGGTGGACGAGCAGTACTTC. It yields the protein CASSHPGGVDEQYF.

This chain joins TRBV5-1 and TRBJ2-5, with D tentatively TRBD1 or TRBD2 (6 bases each). V lost 4 bases to trimming and J lost 3 bases, with 13 bases between them. CDR1 and CDR2 (germline): SGHRS, YFSETQ. The CDR3 sequence is 14 residues long. This CDR3 is CASSRGGSEETQYF. The CDR3 bases are TGCGCCAGCAGCCGAGGGGGGAGTGAAGAGACCCAGTACTTC. The variable domain in full, completed from reference TRBV5-1 and TRBJ2-5, reads KAGVTQTPRYLIKTRGQQVTLSCSPISGHRSVSWYQQTPGQGLQFLFEYFSETQRNKGNFPGRFSGRQFSNSRSEMNVSTLELGDSALYLCASSRGGSEETQYFGPGTRLLVL.

J is TRBJ2-4 and V is TRBV2, with TRBD1 matching over 8 bases. The CDR3 has 14 residues. The junction had 7 bases not matched to a gene; V was cut back by 6 bases and J by 6 bases. Per germline, CDR1 SNHLY and CDR2 FYNNEI. CDR3 DNA sequence: TGTGCCAGCAGAACCGGACAGGGCCCAAACATTCAGTACTTC. This gives the protein CASRTGQGPNIQYF. Filled out from reference TRBV2 and TRBJ2-4, the complete variable domain reads EPEVTQTPSHQVTQMGQEVILRCVPISNHLYFYWYRQILGQKVEFLVSFYNNEISEKSEIFDDQFSVERPDGSNFTLKIRSTKLEDSAMYFCASRTGQGPNIQYFGAGTRLSVL.

About this clonotype itself: A read error may produce the germline difference seen at one junction end. The genes are TRBV28 and TRBJ1-3; D ambiguous. The CDR3 runs to 16 residues. Germline values: CDR1 MDHEN, CDR2 SYDVKM. Here the CDR3 reads CTSSLSAQPRGNTIYF. In DNA, the CDR3 is TGTACCAGCAGTTTGTCGGCCCAGCCGCGGGGAAACACCATATATTTT.

As concerns this clonotype: A read error may account for a junction end that differs from germline. The chain is built from TRBV6-1 and TRBJ2-3, with 7 positions matching TRBD2. In germline, CDR1 is MNHNS, CDR2 SASEGT. This CDR3 contains 18 residues. For the CDR3, the DNA is TGTGCCAGCTGTGAAGCTGTGGGAGGGCCGTTAAGCACAGATACGCAGTATTTT. Protein: CASCEAVGGPLSTDTQYF.

Details on this clonotype: A junction boundary mismatches the germline segment, possibly from a read error. The V gene is TRBV4-3, the J gene TRBJ2-2, with TRBD2 as a possible D gene (6 bases). Germline-derived CDR1 and CDR2 are LGHNA and YSLEER. This CDR3 is built from 15 residues. The CDR3 DNA follows: TGCGCCAGCAGCCAAGATCGGAGGGAATCCGGGAAGCTGTTTTTT. This translates into CASSQDRRESGKLFF.

This chain links TRBV6-5 with TRBJ1-6, with D unclear. The CDR3 runs 15 residues. Germline values: CDR1 MNHEY, CDR2 SVGAGI. The ends were cut back, 2 bases at V and 7 bases at J, with 12 bases in the middle. The CDR3 nucleotides are TGTGCCAGCAGTTACGGGCCCGGAGGGAATTCACCCCTCCACTTT. Protein: CASSYGPGGNSPLHF.

This clonotype was seen at least ten times. This chain joins TRBV6-1 and TRBJ2-3; D is perhaps TRBD1 (6 bases). The ends were cut back, 5 bases at V and 2 bases at J, with 14 bases in the middle. Germline CDR1 is MNHNS and CDR2 is SASEGT. This CDR3 spans 15 amino acids. DNA of the CDR3: TGTGCCAGCAGTCCCTCGGGACACCACACAGATACGCAGTATTTT. Translating it yields CASSPSGHHTDTQYF.

As to this clonotype: A read error is possible here, since a much larger clone lies one base away. The genes are TRBV14 and TRBJ2-2; perhaps TRBD2 as D (6 bases). The germline V gene encodes CDR1 SGHDN and CDR2 FVKESK. V lost 0 bases to trimming and J lost 5 bases, with 10 bases between them. This CDR3 has 15 amino acids. CDR3 in amino acids: CASSQEGGWTGELFF. The DNA for the CDR3 is TGTGCCAGCAGCCAAGAGGGGGGATGGACCGGGGAGCTGTTTTTT. Filled out from reference TRBV14 and TRBJ2-2, the complete variable domain reads EAGVTQFPSHSVIEKGQTVTLRCDPISGHDNLYWYRRVMGKEIKFLLHFVKESKQDESGMPNNRFLAERTGGTYSTLKVQPAELEDSGVYFCASSQEGGWTGELFFGEGSRLTVL.

As to this clonotype: It is likely a read error, because the conserved phenylalanine at the end of the CDR3 is missing. The DNA is left out, because the CDR3 cannot be placed on it with certainty; the CDR3 is given as TCRdb lists it. This sequence joins TRBV11-2 and TRBJ2-7; the table's D call, TRBD2, has no DNA check behind it. The CDR3 region is 15 residues in length, termini included. Germline V gene data show CDR1 as SGHAT and CDR2 as FQNNGV. CDR3 in amino acids: CASSLGGSSSYEQYL.

In its sample, this clonotype was seen many times. The chain carries TRBV6-2 or TRBV6-3 and TRBJ2-5; 9 bases agree with TRBD1. V shed 6 bases and J 5 bases; nucleotides not matched to a gene: 10. Germline V CDR1 and CDR2: MNHEY, SVGEGT. The CDR3 runs to 15 residues. The CDR3 region has the DNA TGTGCCAGCAGAGCTGGACAGGGGATTTCGGAGACCCAGTACTTC. Protein: CASRAGQGISETQYF.

In regard to this clonotype: This sequence may be a read error, since a much larger clone differs from it by one base. This chain links TRBV6-1 with TRBJ1-5, with D perhaps TRBD1 or TRBD2 (5 bases each). The DNA end is more similar to TRBJ2-3, so the J call may be wrong. CDR3 length: 17 amino acids. The germline gives CDR1 MNHNS, CDR2 SASEGT. The CDR3 bases are TGTGCCAGCAGTGAAGCTTCCCCGGGAACAGGTAATCAGCCCCAGTATTTT. This translates into CASSEASPGTGNQPQYF.

Concerning this clonotype: Germline is not matched at one junction end, which may reflect a read error. This chain uses TRBV10-1 with TRBJ2-3, with D possibly matching TRBD2 (5 bases). The CDR3 is 13 amino acids. Germline CDR1 reads WNHNN; CDR2 reads SYGVQD (reference sequence). CDR3 region: CASSVGGTDTQYF. CDR3 coding DNA: TGTGCCAGCAGTGTGGGAGGCACAGATACGCAGTATTTT.

In the case of this clonotype: One end of the junction does not line up with germline, which may come from a read error. CDR3 protein: CASSSGLGEQCF. The CDR3 bases are TGTGCCAGCAGCTCTGGACTAGGGGAGCAGTGCTTC. The chain links TRBV11-3 to TRBJ2-7; the match to TRBD2 covers 7 bases. Germline CDR1 SGHNT, CDR2 YENEEA. There are 12 residues in the CDR3.

This clonotype was seen more than once but under ten times. The chain combines TRBV13 with TRBJ1-3, with TRBD1 as a possible D gene (5 bases). The V gene's germline CDR1 is PRHDT and CDR2 FYEKMQ (reference sequence). Trimming stripped 8 bases from V and 9 bases from J, with 20 bases between. The length of the CDR3 is 14 residues. In nucleotides, the CDR3 is TGTGCCAGCCGGCCCTGGGGCGCTCTGAGCACCATATATTTT. Amino acid sequence: CASRPWGALSTIYF.

Details on this clonotype: The conserved closing phenylalanine or tryptophan is absent in this CDR3, likely reflecting a read error. V and J are TRBV11-2 and TRBJ1-1; D possibly corresponds to TRBD1 (6 bases). Trimming took 5 bases from V and 4 from J, leaving 20 bases between them. The CDR3 runs to 16 residues. The germline CDR1 and CDR2 sequences are SGHAT and FQNNGV. The CDR3 DNA reads TGTGCCAGCAGCCGTGGGGCTCAGGGGTTCGGCACTGAAGCTTTCGTG. Protein sequence: CASSRGAQGFGTEAFV.

A remark on this clonotype: One junction end does not reproduce the germline sequence, and a read error may be involved. CDR3 amino acids: CSVGNRQNTGELLF. The DNA of the CDR3 is TGCAGCGTTGGAAATAGACAGAACACCGGGGAGCTGCTTTTT. The J gene is TRBJ2-2, the V gene TRBV29-1; tentatively, D is TRBD1 or TRBD2 (5 bases each). The germline V gene has CDR1 SQVTM and CDR2 ANQGSEA. The CDR3 runs 14 residues.

Concerning this clonotype itself: One end of the junction is discordant with germline, which a read error may explain. This chain links TRBV10-1 with TRBJ2-1; D not certain. The CDR3 is 15 residues long. Germline V gene sequence: CDR1 WNHNN, CDR2 SYGVQD (reference sequence). CDR3 in amino acids: CASSDMGSSYNEQSF. The DNA of the CDR3 is TGCGCCAGCAGTGATATGGGTTCCTCCTACAATGAGCAGTCCTTC.

With respect to this clonotype: The junction and the germline gene differ at one end; a read error may be behind it. V gene TRBV11-2 combines with J gene TRBJ1-2; no definite D call. Germline V gene lookup returns CDR1 SGHAT and CDR2 FQNNGV. This CDR3 comprises 15 residues. The CDR3 coding sequence is TGTACCAGCAGCTTAGATCGATTGAGCGGCTATGACTACACCTTC. Translation: CTSSLDRLSGYDYTF.

With regard to this clonotype: The germline gene is not matched at one end of the junction; a read error may be the cause. The chain couples TRBV6-6 to TRBJ2-7, with unresolved D. The length of the CDR3 is 15 residues. Germline V gene lookup returns CDR1 MNHNY and CDR2 SVGAGI (reference sequence). Here the CDR3 DNA reads TGTGCCAACAGTTACACGGGTCCTGACCCCTACGAGCAGTACTTC. As protein: CANSYTGPDPYEQYF.

Ten or more counts support this clonotype. The rearrangement joins TRBV6-5 to TRBJ2-3; D is perhaps TRBD1 (6 bases). V shed 5 bases and J shed 1 base, with 7 bases lying between them. There are 13 residues in the CDR3. Germline V gene sequence: CDR1 MNHEY, CDR2 SVGAGI. The CDR3 loop reads CASSQGRTDTQYF. As DNA, the CDR3 is TGTGCCAGCAGTCAGGGGCGCACAGATACGCAGTATTTT.

The chain has TRBV10-3 and TRBJ1-1, with 11 bases that match TRBD1. J was trimmed by 5 bases and V by 0 bases; bases with no gene match: 17. The CDR3 has 20 residues. The germline V gene encodes CDR1 ENHRY and CDR2 SYGVKD. The CDR3: CAISESVARTGGASGTEAFF. The CDR3, as DNA: TGTGCCATCAGTGAGTCAGTCGCCAGGACAGGGGGCGCATCGGGAACTGAAGCTTTCTTT.

This clonotype showed up just a few times. V usage is TRBV14 and J usage is TRBJ1-4; possible D gene TRBD1, 5 bases. This CDR3 is 18 amino acids long. V was cut by 3 bases and J by 0 bases, with 17 bases left in between. Germline CDR1 and CDR2: SGHDN and FVKESK. In DNA form, the CDR3 reads TGTGCCAGCAGCCATAACCGGCCAGGGACTGCAACTAATGAAAAACTGTTTTTT. As protein: CASSHNRPGTATNEKLFF.

A word on this clonotype: One end of the junction does not line up with germline, which may come from a read error. CDR3 sequence (DNA): TGTGCCAGCAGTCCGAACAGGTCGAACGCCGGGGAGCTGTTTTTT. Its translation is CASSPNRSNAGELFF. This chain links TRBV28 with TRBJ2-2; maybe TRBD1 (5 bases). This CDR3 has 15 amino acids. Germline CDR1 reads MDHEN; CDR2 reads SYDVKM.

Note on this clonotype: A much larger clone lies a single base off, so this may be a read error. The CDR3 loop is CASNYGGAENIQYF. The DNA for the CDR3 is TGTGCCAGCAATTACGGGGGGGCGGAAAACATTCAGTACTTC. The chain combines TRBV6-5 with TRBJ2-4, with 8 bases aligning to TRBD2. Germline V gives CDR1 MNHEY, CDR2 SVGAGI. The length of the CDR3 is 14 residues.

In regard to this clonotype: The CDR3 does not end in the conserved phenylalanine or tryptophan, so this is likely a read error. The chain combines TRBV4-1 with TRBJ1-1, with TRBD1 identical over 8 bases. V shed 0 bases and J 3 bases; nucleotides not matched to a gene: 9. The CDR3 is made up of 17 amino acids. The V gene's germline CDR1 is MGHRA and CDR2 YSYEKL. CDR3 region: CASSQDSQGAQDTEAFL. The CDR3 nucleotides are TGCGCCAGCAGCCAAGATAGTCAGGGGGCGCAAGACACTGAAGCTTTCCTC.

Comment on this clonotype: The junction departs from germline at one end; a sequencing error may be responsible. The V gene is TRBV11-2, the J gene TRBJ2-2; tentatively, D is TRBD1 or TRBD2 (5 bases each). Germline V CDR1 and CDR2: SGHAT, FQNNGV. The CDR3 has 18 amino acids. CDR3 nucleotide sequence: TGTGCCAGCAGTTTAGCCCGGACATTGTTCGCGAACATCGGGGTGCTGTTTTTT. This sequence encodes CASSLARTLFANIGVLFF.